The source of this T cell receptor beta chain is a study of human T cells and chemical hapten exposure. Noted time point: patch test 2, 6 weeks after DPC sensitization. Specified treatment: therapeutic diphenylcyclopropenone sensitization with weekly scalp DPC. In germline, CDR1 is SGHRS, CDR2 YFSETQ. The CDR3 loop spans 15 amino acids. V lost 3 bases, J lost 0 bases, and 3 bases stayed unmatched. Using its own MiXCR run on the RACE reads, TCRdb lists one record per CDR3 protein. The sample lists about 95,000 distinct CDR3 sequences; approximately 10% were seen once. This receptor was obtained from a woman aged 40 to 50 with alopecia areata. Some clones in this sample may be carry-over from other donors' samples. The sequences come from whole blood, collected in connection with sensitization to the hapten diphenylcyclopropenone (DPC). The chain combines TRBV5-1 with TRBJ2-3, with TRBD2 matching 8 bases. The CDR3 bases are TGCGCCAGCAGCTCGACTAGCGTAAGCACAGATACGCAGTATTTT. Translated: CASSSTSVSTDTQYF.